Each of the 7 T cell receptor beta chains below was sequenced from the same sample in a study of cytomegalovirus exposure and HLA in healthy donors. PCR amplification relied on 60 Vbeta primers (plus 13 Jbeta primers). Sequencing was performed with immunoSEQ multiplex PCR; in TCRdb, only in-frame clones are kept and a portion is missing. The repertoire holds around 70,000 clones, with approximately 75% as singletons. The specimen was PBMCs. These receptors all stem from a human donor in good health.

The CDR3 coding sequence is TGTGCCAGCAGTCAGCACGACAGCTCCTACGAGCAGTACTTC. It codes for CASSQHDSSYEQYF. The chain recombines TRBV7-2 with TRBJ2-7, with a possible D match to TRBD1 (5 bases). The CDR3 has 14 residues. CDR1 and CDR2 from the germline V gene are SGHTA and FQGNSA. V was pared by 6 bases and J by 0 bases, with 12 bases between.

A remark on this clone: At one boundary the junction diverges from the germline segment, which might be a read error. The chain employs TRBV7-9 and TRBJ2-5; D is unresolved. The DNA end is more similar to TRBJ2-7, so the J call may be wrong. The CDR3 loop spans 12 amino acids. The germline CDR1 and CDR2 sequences are SEHNR and FQNEAQ (reference sequence). The CDR3 DNA follows: TGTTCCAGCAGCTTTGACTCCTACGAGCAGTACTTC. It codes for CSSSFDSYEQYF.

CDR3: CASSIGWDRAINEQFF. The CDR3, as DNA: TGTGCCAGTAGTATAGGTTGGGACAGGGCTATCAATGAGCAGTTCTTC. The rearrangement links TRBV19 to TRBJ2-1, with 9 bases lining up with TRBD1. Germline loops: CDR1 LNHDA, CDR2 SQIVND (reference sequence). This CDR3 has 16 amino acids. J gave up 6 bases and V 1 base, and 7 bases lay outside the gene matches. Full variable domain (missing parts from reference TRBV19 and TRBJ2-1): DGGITQSPKYLFRKEGQNVTLSCEQNLNHDAMYWYRQDPGQGLRLIYYSQIVNDFQKGDIAEGYSVSREKKESFPLTVTSAQKNPTAFYLCASSIGWDRAINEQFFGPGTRLTVL.

This chain links TRBV15 with TRBJ2-7; 8 nucleotides align to TRBD1. With V trimmed by 0 bases and J by 5 bases, 6 bases remained unmatched. CDR1 and CDR2 (germline): LNHNV, YYDKDF (reference sequence). The CDR3 has 15 residues. The CDR3 loop reads CATSRDRGRSDEQYF. The CDR3 DNA reads as TGTGCCACCAGCAGAGACAGGGGGCGGTCCGACGAGCAGTACTTC.

This clone showed up just a few times. This sequence joins TRBV29-1 and TRBJ1-2; the D is unclear. Per germline, CDR1 SQVTM and CDR2 ANQGSEA. The CDR3 is made up of 13 amino acids. Trimming removed 7 bases at V and 4 bases at J, with 16 bases between. CDR3 protein: CSGSTLVGYGYTF. The CDR3 bases are TGCAGCGGTTCGACACTCGTGGGCTATGGCTACACCTTC.

Of note for this clone: Within the sample, other DNA sequences also encode this same CDR3. V gene TRBV7-2 combines with J gene TRBJ2-1; 12 bases match TRBD2. Germline values: CDR1 SGHTA, CDR2 FQGNSA. J gave up 9 bases and V 5 bases, and 8 bases lay outside the gene matches. The CDR3 loop spans 15 amino acids. In DNA form, the CDR3 reads TGTGCCAGCAGCCCCAGACTAGCGGGGGCCGGTGAGCAGTTCTTC. Translation: CASSPRLAGAGEQFF.

The V and J genes are TRBV5-1 and TRBJ2-5; D not certain. The J call is doubtful: the DNA matches TRBJ2-7 better. The CDR3 has 11 amino acids. Germline V lookup: CDR1 SGHRS, CDR2 YFSETQ. CDR3 bases: TGCGCCAGCAGCCACGATTACGAGCAGTACTTC. It specifies CASSHDYEQYF.